This T cell receptor (beta chain) is drawn from a study of T cells in Graves' hyperthyroidism and ophthalmopathy. This clonotype occurred a few times. Being one base from a much bigger clone, this may be a read error. Amplified TCR beta CDR3 regions came from RNA transcripts. HTBI primers were used for first-round RT-PCR of the TCR CDR3. MiXCR, run by TCRdb on the multiplex PCR reads, gives a single entry per CDR3 protein. Of 530,000 or so distinct CDR3 sequences in the sample, under 60% were seen once. For Graves' hyperthyroidism to be stable, ophthalmopathy could not progress within 18 months. Newly diagnosed hyperthyroidism patients aged 18 to 65 years had disease lasting under 2 months. Patients were excluded because of uncontrolled infection, other autoimmune disease, pregnancy or lactation. The receptor was derived from a woman younger than 35 with Graves' hyperthyroidism. Specimen: peripheral blood or thyroid tissue (not recorded which).

The CDR3 loop reads CASSSSGGGEKLFF. CDR3 coding DNA: TGTGCCAGCAGCTCATCAGGGGGCGGTGAAAAACTGTTTTTT. The genes are TRBV7-9 and TRBJ1-4; 8 bases align to TRBD1. J lost 7 bases, V lost 4 bases, and 5 bases had no gene match. CDR1 is SEHNR, CDR2 FQNEAQ, per germline (reference sequence). CDR3 length: 14 residues. The full variable domain, its missing parts supplied by reference TRBV7-9 and TRBJ1-4, is DTGVSQNPRHKITKRGQNVTFRCDPISEHNRLYWYRQTLGQGPEFLTYFQNEAQLEKSRLLSDRFSAERPKGSFSTLEIQRTEQGDSAMYLCASSSSGGGEKLFFGSGTQLSVL.